Sequencing of this TCR beta chain was carried out in a study of technical replicates of blood from a few donors (dated 2017 in TCRdb). Library preparation was by the immunoSEQ multiplex PCR assay. The table comes from immuneACCESS by way of TCRdb, which keeps in-frame sequences with V and J called. Part of the clones is missing from these tables; in studies checked, under half for an unresolved V gene and the rest for unknown reasons. The sample records approximately 79,000 clones, 95% to 98% of which are singletons. The ten largest clones capture more than 0.15% of the sample. Remarks on this clone: The target of this receptor is not known. No clone much larger than this one lies a single base away; base qualities are absent.

V and J are truncated by 6 bases and 8 bases respectively, leaving an intervening sequence of 17 bases. From the cysteine through the phenylalanine, the CDR3 covers 14 amino acids. Only the CDR3 DNA stays, 42 bases, in frame from base 1. CDR1 and CDR2 are drawn from the germline V gene (reference sequence): SEHNR, FQNEAQ. The sample was T cells isolated from PBMCs. This receptor was obtained from a human donor in good health. The chain employs TRBV7-9 and TRBJ2-4, with a tentative D gene TRBD1 over 6 matching bases. CDR3 protein: CASSFRDTRDIQYF. The DNA reads TGTGCCAGCAGTTTTAGGGACACTAGGGACATTCAGTACTTC.